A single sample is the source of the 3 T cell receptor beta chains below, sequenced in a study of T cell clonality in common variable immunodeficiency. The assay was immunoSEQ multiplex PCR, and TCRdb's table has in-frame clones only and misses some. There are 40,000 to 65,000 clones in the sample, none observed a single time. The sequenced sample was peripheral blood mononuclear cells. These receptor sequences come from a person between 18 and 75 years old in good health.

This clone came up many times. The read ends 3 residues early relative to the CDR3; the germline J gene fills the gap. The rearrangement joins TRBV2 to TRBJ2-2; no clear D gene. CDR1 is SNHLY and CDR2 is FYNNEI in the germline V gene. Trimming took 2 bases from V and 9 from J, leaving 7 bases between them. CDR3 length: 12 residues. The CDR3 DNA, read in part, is TGTGCCAGCAGTGAATCACTCCGGGAG. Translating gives CASSESLRE. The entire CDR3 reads CASSESLRELFF. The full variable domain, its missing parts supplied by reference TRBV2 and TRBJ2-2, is EPEVTQTPSHQVTQMGQEVILRCVPISNHLYFYWYRQILGQKVEFLVSFYNNEISEKSEIFDDQFSVERPDGSNFTLKIRSTKLEDSAMYFCASSESLRELFFGEGSRLTVL.

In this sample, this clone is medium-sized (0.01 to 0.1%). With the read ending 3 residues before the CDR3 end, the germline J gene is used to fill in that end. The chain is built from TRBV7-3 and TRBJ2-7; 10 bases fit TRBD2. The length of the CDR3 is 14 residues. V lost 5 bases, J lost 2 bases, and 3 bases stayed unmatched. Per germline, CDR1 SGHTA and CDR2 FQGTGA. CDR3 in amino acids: CASSPLAGPYEQYF. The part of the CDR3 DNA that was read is TGTGCCAGCAGCCCACTAGCGGGACCCTACGAG.

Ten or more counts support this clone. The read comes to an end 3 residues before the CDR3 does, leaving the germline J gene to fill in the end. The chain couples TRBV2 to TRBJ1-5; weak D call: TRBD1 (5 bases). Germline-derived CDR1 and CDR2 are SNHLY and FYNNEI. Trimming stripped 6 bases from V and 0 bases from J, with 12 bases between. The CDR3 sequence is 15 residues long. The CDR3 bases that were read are TGTGCCAGCAGACCGGGGGGATATAGCAATCAGCCC. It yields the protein CASRPGGYSNQP. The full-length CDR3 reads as CASRPGGYSNQPQHF.